Below, 29 T cell receptor beta chains from the same sample are listed, as sequenced in a study of identical twins. TCRdb fed the 5' RACE reads into MiXCR, producing one record per CDR3 protein. The table includes around 280,000 distinct CDR3 sequences, approximately 8.5% detected once. In addition, the sample was reused for a study of yellow fever vaccine responses in identical twins.

Material: memory (CD45RO+) T cells sorted from blood. These receptor sequences come from a woman aged 18-30 years in good health.

This clonotype was counted only a few times. J is TRBJ2-1 and V is TRBV20-1; D possibly corresponds to TRBD1 (6 bases). V lost 7 bases to trimming and J lost 0 bases, with 10 bases between them. This CDR3 has 13 residues. Germline CDR1 and CDR2: DFQATT and SNEGSKA (reference sequence). CDR3 DNA sequence: TGCAGTGTAGGACAGAGCTCCTACAATGAGCAGTTCTTC. Protein sequence: CSVGQSSYNEQFF.

This clonotype turned up a few times. The chain uses TRBV5-1 and TRBJ2-3; 11 bases are a match to TRBD2. J lost 4 bases, V lost 3 bases, and 13 bases had no gene match. The germline V gene has CDR1 SGHRS and CDR2 YFSETQ. The CDR3 runs to 18 residues. The CDR3 DNA is TGCGCCAGCAGCTCCGGACTAGCGGGTGTGGGGTCCGCAGATACGCAGTATTTT. Translated, it gives CASSSGLAGVGSADTQYF.

This clonotype was detected many times. The rearrangement uses TRBV29-1 and TRBJ2-3, with 7 bases that match TRBD2. The CDR3 length is 13 residues. Trimming at V came to 7 bases and at J to 8 bases, leaving 12 bases not matched to a gene. Germline lookup yields CDR1 SQVTM and CDR2 ANQGSEA. CDR3 in amino acids: CSAGGTASGTQYF. Here the CDR3 DNA reads TGCAGCGCCGGGGGGACGGCCTCGGGTACGCAGTATTTT.

This clonotype was picked up many times. This chain uses TRBV12-3 or TRBV12-4 with TRBJ2-2; D unclear. The CDR3 runs 13 residues. V lost 7 bases to trimming and J lost 1 base, with 7 bases between them. CDR3 sequence: CASKSRNTGELFF. Here the CDR3 DNA reads TGTGCCAGCAAGTCGAGGAACACCGGGGAGCTGTTTTTT.

This clonotype was found a few times. The rearrangement links TRBV9 to TRBJ2-3; 8 bases are a match to TRBD2. Germline trimming cut 4 bases from V and 6 bases from J; bases unmatched to any gene: 10. The germline CDR1 and CDR2 sequences are SGDLS and YYNGEE. The CDR3 sequence is 15 residues long. The CDR3 spells CASSLLRTSPDTQYF. DNA for the CDR3: TGTGCCAGCAGCCTCTTAAGGACTAGCCCCGATACGCAGTATTTT. Together with reference TRBV9 and TRBJ2-3, the CDR3 gives the full variable domain: DSGVTQTPKHLITATGQRVTLRCSPRSGDLSVYWYQQSLDQGLQFLIQYYNGEERAKGNILERFSAQQFPDLHSELNLSSLELGDSALYFCASSLLRTSPDTQYFGPGTRLTVL.

This clonotype was seen a few times. The chain uses TRBV10-2 and TRBJ2-5; D is possibly TRBD2 (6 bases). V was shortened by 0 bases and J by 7 bases, with 9 bases between the two germline ends. The CDR3 extends over 13 amino acids. CDR1 WSHSY and CDR2 SAAADI come from the germline V gene. Here the CDR3 reads CASSESTGGTQYF. In nucleotides, the CDR3 is TGCGCCAGCAGTGAGTCGACCGGGGGGACCCAGTACTTC.

Details on this clonotype: This may come from a read error, since a much larger clone is one base off. This sequence joins TRBV24-1 and TRBJ2-1; D ambiguous. With 3 bases removed from V and 2 bases from J, the gap between germline ends came to 13 bases. Per germline, CDR1 KGHDR and CDR2 SFDVKD. The CDR3 has 16 residues. CDR3 amino acids: CATSDNIPITYNEQFF. CDR3 in DNA: TGTGCCACCAGTGATAATATCCCAATAACCTACAATGAGCAGTTCTTC.

In DNA, the CDR3 is TGCGCCAGCACCCAGGGAGGGGAATCGGCCGAGCAGTACTTC. Protein sequence: CASTQGGESAEQYF. V usage is TRBV5-1 and J usage is TRBJ2-7, with TRBD2 matching over 7 bases. The length of the CDR3 is 14 residues. Losses at the gene ends were 6 bases for V and 6 bases for J; bases not matched to a gene: 12. Looked up from germline, CDR1 is SGHRS and CDR2 is YFSETQ.

There are a few counts of this clonotype. The V call is TRBV5-1, the J call TRBJ2-1; D possibly corresponds to TRBD2 (5 bases). The length of the CDR3 is 14 residues. The V gene's germline CDR1 is SGHRS and CDR2 YFSETQ. The V and J ends lost 0 bases and 6 bases respectively, with 10 bases between them. The DNA for the CDR3 is TGCGCCAGCAGCTTGGCAACTAGTTTCAATGAGCAGTTCTTC. This codes for CASSLATSFNEQFF.

This clonotype has a handful of counts. This sequence joins TRBV11-2 and TRBJ2-1, with 9 positions matching TRBD1. This CDR3 is built from 16 residues. With V trimmed by 8 bases and J by 5 bases, 13 bases remained unmatched. Per germline, CDR1 SGHAT and CDR2 FQNNGV. CDR3 sequence: CASSRGGTGLHNEQFF. In nucleotides, the CDR3 is TGTGCCAGCTCCCGAGGGGGGACAGGGCTCCACAATGAGCAGTTCTTC.

This clonotype was seen many times. The CDR3 nucleotides read TGTGCCAGCAGCTTCAACAATGAGCAGTTCTTC. It encodes CASSFNNEQFF. The gene calls are TRBV7-2 and TRBJ2-1; D remains unclear. V dropped 3 bases and J dropped 5 bases, with 2 bases sitting between them. The CDR3 consists of 11 residues. Germline values: CDR1 SGHTA, CDR2 FQGNSA.

This clonotype was seen more than once but under ten times. This chain joins TRBV28 and TRBJ2-1; tentative D call: TRBD2 (6 bases). The germline V and J ends were trimmed by 5 bases and 9 bases, with 14 bases remaining between them. Per the germline V gene, CDR1 is MDHEN and CDR2 is SYDVKM. CDR3 length: 13 residues. The CDR3 DNA is TGTGCCAGCAGTCCTAGGGACGGGAGTGAGCAGTTCTTC. It encodes CASSPRDGSEQFF.

This CDR3 is CASSPLTGLIPYEQYF. In DNA form, the CDR3 reads TGCGCCAGCAGCCCCCTGACAGGCCTAATACCCTACGAGCAGTACTTC. The rearrangement joins TRBV5-1 to TRBJ2-7; a possible D gene is TRBD1 (6 bases). The CDR3 contains 16 residues. Trimming took off 4 bases at V and 2 bases at J, with 19 bases between the two ends. From germline, CDR1 is SGHRS and CDR2 YFSETQ.

The chain combines TRBV12-3 or TRBV12-4 with TRBJ2-3; TRBD2 aligns across 7 bases. The J segment lost 3 bases and the V segment lost 6 bases, leaving 12 bases of the junction unmatched. This CDR3 has 16 residues. CDR3 protein: CASRSNGGGSTDTQYF. In DNA, the CDR3 is TGTGCCAGCAGGTCTAATGGGGGGGGGTCGACAGATACGCAGTATTTT.

This clonotype was picked up a small number of times. The chain links TRBV11-2 to TRBJ2-1; 12 bases line up with TRBD2. With V trimmed by 5 bases and J by 8 bases, 4 bases remained unmatched. Germline loops: CDR1 SGHAT, CDR2 FQNNGV. CDR3 size: 14 residues. CDR3 amino acids: CASSASGRAYEQFF. As DNA, the CDR3 is TGTGCCAGCAGCGCTAGCGGGAGGGCGTATGAGCAGTTCTTC.

A few counts support this clonotype. This rearrangement joins TRBV27 to TRBJ1-5; D is perhaps TRBD1 (5 bases). V lost 5 bases, J lost 0 bases, and 8 bases lay in between. The CDR3 loop spans 14 amino acids. Germline values: CDR1 MNHEY, CDR2 SMNVEV (reference sequence). CDR3 in DNA: TGTGCCAGCAGTCCCGGGACTAGCAATCAGCCCCAGCATTTT. It codes for CASSPGTSNQPQHF.

This clonotype was seen many times. This rearrangement joins TRBV5-1 to TRBJ2-1, with 10 bases identical to TRBD2. CDR3 length equals 16 residues. V lost 2 bases, J lost 4 bases, and 6 bases stayed unmatched. CDR1 and CDR2 from the germline V gene are SGHRS and YFSETQ. The CDR3 is CASSLGLAVRYNEQFF. CDR3 DNA sequence: TGCGCCAGCAGCTTAGGACTAGCGGTGAGATACAATGAGCAGTTCTTC.

This chain links TRBV28 with TRBJ1-1; tentative D call: TRBD1 (5 bases). This CDR3 region has 16 residues. V lost 0 bases and J lost 0, with 11 bases in between. CDR1 MDHEN and CDR2 SYDVKM come from the germline V gene. The CDR3 DNA sequence: TGTGCCAGCAGTTTATGGGGGCGGAGCTTGAACACTGAAGCTTTCTTT. It specifies CASSLWGRSLNTEAFF.

This clonotype was recorded at least ten times. V usage is TRBV6-5 and J usage is TRBJ2-3, with D hard to call. Trimming removed 6 bases from V and 0 bases from J, with 4 bases in between. CDR1 is MNHEY and CDR2 is SVGAGI in the germline V gene. The CDR3 contains 12 residues. The chain's CDR3 is CASRPSTDTQYF. The CDR3 bases are TGTGCCAGCAGGCCAAGCACAGATACGCAGTATTTT.

This clonotype was seen ten or more times. The rearrangement joins TRBV4-2 to TRBJ2-1; 7 bases agree with TRBD2. The J segment lost 1 base and the V segment lost 0 bases, leaving 3 bases of the junction unmatched. This CDR3 contains 16 residues. Germline V gene sequence: CDR1 LGHNA, CDR2 YNFKEQ. CDR3 residues: CASSQDERGSYNEQFF. The CDR3 nucleotides read TGTGCCAGCAGCCAAGATGAGCGGGGTTCCTACAATGAGCAGTTCTTC.

The chain carries TRBV18 and TRBJ1-1; D may be TRBD1 (6 bases). The CDR3 length is 12 residues. Trimming removed 1 base at V and 6 bases at J, with 6 bases between. CDR1 and CDR2 from the germline V gene are KGHSH and LQKENI. The CDR3 region is CASSPQGAEAFF. CDR3 bases: TGTGCCAGCTCACCACAGGGGGCTGAAGCTTTCTTT.

The V and J genes are TRBV6-5 and TRBJ2-1, with no clear D. The length of the CDR3 is 14 residues. Germline V lookup: CDR1 MNHEY, CDR2 SVGAGI. Trimming removed 0 bases from V and 4 bases from J, with 7 bases in between. The CDR3 region is CASSYSPEYNEQFF. CDR3 DNA: TGTGCCAGCAGTTACTCACCGGAGTACAATGAGCAGTTCTTC.

The gene calls are TRBV7-8 and TRBJ2-1, with D possibly being TRBD2 (5 bases). V was trimmed by 0 bases and J by 5 bases, leaving 11 bases between them. Per the germline V gene, CDR1 is SGHVS and CDR2 is FQNEAQ. This CDR3 comprises 15 residues. CDR3 amino acids: CASSLARLADNEQFF. CDR3 in DNA: TGTGCCAGCAGCTTAGCGAGGCTAGCAGACAATGAGCAGTTCTTC. The full variable domain, with the rest looked up from reference TRBV7-8 and TRBJ2-1, is GAGVSQSPRYKVAKRGQDVALRCDPISGHVSLFWYQQALGQGPEFLTYFQNEAQLDKSGLPSDRFFAERPEGSVSTLKIQRTQQEDSAVYLCASSLARLADNEQFFGPGTRLTVL.

The rearrangement uses TRBV7-2 and TRBJ2-3; D might be TRBD1 or TRBD2, each matching 5 bases. V was pared by 5 bases and J by 3 bases, with 15 bases between. CDR1 is SGHTA, CDR2 FQGNSA, per germline. The CDR3 consists of 15 residues. The CDR3 region has the DNA TGTGCCAGCAGCCCCCGCCGGGACCGAACAGATACGCAGTATTTT. It yields the protein CASSPRRDRTDTQYF.

Many counts were recorded for this clonotype. The CDR3 loop reads CSATEPSVQETQYF. The CDR3 DNA reads as TGCAGTGCCACGGAGCCTAGCGTCCAAGAGACCCAGTACTTC. J is TRBJ2-5 and V is TRBV20-1; D might be TRBD2 (6 bases). The CDR3 is 14 amino acids. Per germline, CDR1 DFQATT and CDR2 SNEGSKA (reference sequence). V lost 6 bases, J lost 1 base, and 15 bases lay in between.

This clonotype has ten or more counts. The chain is built from TRBV10-3 and TRBJ2-2, with TRBD1 as a possible D gene (6 bases). Germline lookup yields CDR1 ENHRY and CDR2 SYGVKD. Deletions cut 3 bases from V and 4 bases from J, with 9 bases between. CDR3 length: 14 amino acids. The CDR3 nucleotides are TGTGCCATCAGTGACACAGGGACCACCGGGGAGCTGTTTTTT. Amino acids: CAISDTGTTGELFF.

A few counts support this clonotype. The J gene is TRBJ1-2, the V gene TRBV20-1; D remains unclear. From germline, CDR1 is DFQATT and CDR2 SNEGSKA (reference sequence). This CDR3 spans 12 amino acids. The CDR3 nucleotides are TGCAGCGCAGTGGTGGGCGAGGTTGACTACACCTTC. It translates to CSAVVGEVDYTF.

The chain has TRBV7-9 and TRBJ2-1, with D possibly being TRBD1 or TRBD2 (6 bases each). Germline-derived CDR1 and CDR2 are SEHNR and FQNEAQ (reference sequence). V lost 1 base and J 1 base, leaving 14 bases between the germline ends. CDR3 size: 17 residues. Written as DNA, the CDR3 is TGTGCCAGCAGCTTAGTCGGGGGCCGCCCGTCCTACAATGAGCAGTTCTTC. It codes for CASSLVGGRPSYNEQFF.

The chain recombines TRBV6-2 or TRBV6-3 with TRBJ2-5; 11 nucleotides line up with TRBD2. Trimming cost V 3 bases and J 2 bases; bases outside gene matches: 8. In germline, CDR1 is MNHEY, CDR2 SVGEGT. This CDR3 has 17 residues. The CDR3: CASSYSVAGGKQETQYF. The DNA for the CDR3 is TGTGCCAGCAGTTATTCCGTAGCGGGGGGGAAGCAAGAGACCCAGTACTTC.